A selection of T cell receptor beta chains follows, all from one sample in a study of T cells in Graves' hyperthyroidism and ophthalmopathy. TCRdb re-called the multiplex PCR reads with MiXCR, one entry per CDR3 protein. The data show roughly 380,000 distinct CDR3 sequences, with 15% to 20% seen just once and 3.7% held by the top ten. Sequenced material: blood. The receptors here all came from a young woman with Graves' hyperthyroidism. The CDR3 runs from the conserved cysteine through the conserved F or W. D genes are given only for firm matches. The size entry is marked missing in some rows and otherwise reads once, few, many or a size class.

d_call | clone_size | j_call | v_call | cdr3_aa | cdr3_nt
NA | many | TRBJ1-5 | TRBV20-1 | CSARDKFGSNQPQHF | TGCAGTGCTAGAGATAAGTTTGGTAGCAATCAGCCCCAGCATTTT
NA | many | TRBJ1-5 | TRBV7-6 | CASSLARGSDQPQHF | TGTGCCAGCAGCTTAGCCAGGGGAAGCGATCAGCCCCAGCATTTT
NA | NA | TRBJ1-6 | TRBV7-8 | CASSEGKGYSPLHF | TGTGCCAGCAGCGAGGGCAAGGGATATTCACCCCTCCACTTT
TRBD2 | many | TRBJ2-7 | TRBV6-1 | CASIETSGTYEQYF | TGTGCCAGCATCGAGACTAGCGGTACCTACGAGCAGTACTTC
NA | many | TRBJ2-7 | TRBV7-2 | CASSYDLYEQYF | TGTGCCAGCAGTTACGACCTCTACGAGCAGTACTTC
NA | many | TRBJ2-5 | TRBV15 | CATSSLFVEETQYF | TGTGCCACCAGCAGTTTGTTCGTGGAAGAGACCCAGTACTTC
TRBD2 | many | TRBJ2-5 | TRBV12-3/TRBV12-4 | CASIKGTSGGTQYF | TGTGCCAGCATTAAAGGGACTAGCGGGGGGACCCAGTACTTC
NA | NA | TRBJ2-5 | TRBV20-1 | CSAVRAQETQYF | TGCAGTGCTGTTAGGGCCCAAGAGACCCAGTACTTC
NA | NA | TRBJ1-5 | TRBV11-2 | CASSLVRGSGDIQPQHF | TGTGCCAGCAGCTTAGTCCGAGGGTCAGGGGATATTCAGCCCCAGCATTTT
NA | many | TRBJ1-5 | TRBV5-5 | CASSLGEGWNQPQHF | TGTGCCAGCAGCTTGGGGGAAGGCTGGAATCAGCCCCAGCATTTT